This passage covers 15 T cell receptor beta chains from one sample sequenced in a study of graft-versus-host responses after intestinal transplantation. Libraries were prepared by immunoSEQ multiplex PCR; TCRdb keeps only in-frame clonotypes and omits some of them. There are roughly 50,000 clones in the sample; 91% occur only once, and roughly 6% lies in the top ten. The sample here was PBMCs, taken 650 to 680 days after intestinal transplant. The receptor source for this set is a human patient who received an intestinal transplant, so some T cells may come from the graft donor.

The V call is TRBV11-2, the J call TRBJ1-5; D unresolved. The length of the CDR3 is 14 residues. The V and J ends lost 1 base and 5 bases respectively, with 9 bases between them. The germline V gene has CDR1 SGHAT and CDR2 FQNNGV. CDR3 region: CASSLGGRDQPQHF. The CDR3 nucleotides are TGTGCCAGCAGCTTAGGAGGCAGAGATCAGCCCCAGCATTTT.

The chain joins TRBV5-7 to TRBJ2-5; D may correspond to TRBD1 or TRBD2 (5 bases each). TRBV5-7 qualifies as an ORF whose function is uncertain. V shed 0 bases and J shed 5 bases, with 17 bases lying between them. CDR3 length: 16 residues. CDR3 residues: CASSLGKQVPGETQYF. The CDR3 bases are TGTGCCAGCAGCTTGGGTAAACAGGTTCCGGGGGAGACCCAGTACTTC.

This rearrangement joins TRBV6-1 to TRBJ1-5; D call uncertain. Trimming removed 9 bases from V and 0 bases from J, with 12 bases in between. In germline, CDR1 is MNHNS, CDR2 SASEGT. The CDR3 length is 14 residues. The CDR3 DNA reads TGTGCCAGTCTTTCGGTCTATAGCAATCAGCCCCAGCATTTT. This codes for CASLSVYSNQPQHF.

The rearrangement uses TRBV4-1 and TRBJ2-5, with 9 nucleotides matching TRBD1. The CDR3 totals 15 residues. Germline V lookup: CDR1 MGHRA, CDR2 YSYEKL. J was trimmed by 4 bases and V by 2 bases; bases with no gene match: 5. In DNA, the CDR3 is TGCGCCAGCAGCCAAACAGGGGGCTCTAGAGAGACCCAGTACTTC. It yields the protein CASSQTGGSRETQYF.

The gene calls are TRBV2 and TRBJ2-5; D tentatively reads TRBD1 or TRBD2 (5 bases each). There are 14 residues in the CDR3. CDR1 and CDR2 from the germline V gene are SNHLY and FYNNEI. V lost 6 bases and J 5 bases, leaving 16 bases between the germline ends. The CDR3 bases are TGTGCCAGCAGGAGGACTTCGGGGCGGGAGACCCAGTACTTC. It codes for CASRRTSGRETQYF. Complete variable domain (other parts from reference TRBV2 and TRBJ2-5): EPEVTQTPSHQVTQMGQEVILRCVPISNHLYFYWYRQILGQKVEFLVSFYNNEISEKSEIFDDQFSVERPDGSNFTLKIRSTKLEDSAMYFCASRRTSGRETQYFGPGTRLLVL.

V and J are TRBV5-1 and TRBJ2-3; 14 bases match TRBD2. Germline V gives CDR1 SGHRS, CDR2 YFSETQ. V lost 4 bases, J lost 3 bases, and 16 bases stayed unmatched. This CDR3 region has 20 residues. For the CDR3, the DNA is TGCGCCAGCAGCCCTCGCTACACCGGAGGACTAGCGGGGGGTACAGATACGCAGTATTTT. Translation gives CASSPRYTGGLAGGTDTQYF.

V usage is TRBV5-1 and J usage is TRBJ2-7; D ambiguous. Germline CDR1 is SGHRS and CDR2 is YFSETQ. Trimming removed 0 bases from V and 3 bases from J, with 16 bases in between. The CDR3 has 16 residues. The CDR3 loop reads CASSLGGQPGLYEQYF. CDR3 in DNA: TGCGCCAGCAGCTTGGGCGGCCAACCAGGCCTCTACGAGCAGTACTTC.

The CDR3 DNA reads as TGTGCCAGCAGTACAGGGGGCCAACTGAAAAACATTCAGTACTTC. This sequence encodes CASSTGGQLKNIQYF. V usage is TRBV6-1 and J usage is TRBJ2-4, with TRBD1 matching over 9 bases. V was clipped by 5 bases and J by 4 bases; unmatched bases: 6. The CDR3 spans 15 residues. CDR1 MNHNS and CDR2 SASEGT come from the germline V gene.

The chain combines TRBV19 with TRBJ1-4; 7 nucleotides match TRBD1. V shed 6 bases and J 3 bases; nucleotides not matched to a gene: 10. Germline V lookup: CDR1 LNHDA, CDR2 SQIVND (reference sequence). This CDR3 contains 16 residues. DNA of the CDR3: TGTGCCAGTAGCCGAGGGGGCCGGAGCTCTAATGAAAAACTGTTTTTT. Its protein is CASSRGGRSSNEKLFF.

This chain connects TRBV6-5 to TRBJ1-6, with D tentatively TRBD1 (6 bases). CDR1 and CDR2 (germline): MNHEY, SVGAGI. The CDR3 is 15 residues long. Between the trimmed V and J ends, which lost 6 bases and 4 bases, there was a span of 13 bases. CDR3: CASRPGTQYNSPLHF. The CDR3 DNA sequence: TGTGCCAGCAGGCCCGGGACACAGTATAATTCACCCCTCCACTTT.

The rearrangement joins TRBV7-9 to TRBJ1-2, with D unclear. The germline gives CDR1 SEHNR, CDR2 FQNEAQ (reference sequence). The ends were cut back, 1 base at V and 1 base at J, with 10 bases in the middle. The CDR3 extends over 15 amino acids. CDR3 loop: CASSLGWANNYGYTF. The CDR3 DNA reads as TGTGCCAGCAGCTTAGGATGGGCCAATAACTATGGCTACACCTTC.

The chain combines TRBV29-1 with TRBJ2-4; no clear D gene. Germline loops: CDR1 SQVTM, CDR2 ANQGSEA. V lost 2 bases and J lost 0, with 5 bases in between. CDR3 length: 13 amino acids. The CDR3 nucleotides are TGCAGCGTTGAAACCCTAGCCAAAAACATTCAGTACTTC. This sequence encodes CSVETLAKNIQYF.

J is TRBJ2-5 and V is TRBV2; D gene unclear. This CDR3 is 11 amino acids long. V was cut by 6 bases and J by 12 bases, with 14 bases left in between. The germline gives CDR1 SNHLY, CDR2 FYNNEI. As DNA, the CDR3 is TGTGCCAGCAGGGGTTTGGTGAGGAAGTACTTC. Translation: CASRGLVRKYF. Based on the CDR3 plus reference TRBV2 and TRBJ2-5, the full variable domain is EPEVTQTPSHQVTQMGQEVILRCVPISNHLYFYWYRQILGQKVEFLVSFYNNEISEKSEIFDDQFSVERPDGSNFTLKIRSTKLEDSAMYFCASRGLVRKYFGPGTRLLVL.

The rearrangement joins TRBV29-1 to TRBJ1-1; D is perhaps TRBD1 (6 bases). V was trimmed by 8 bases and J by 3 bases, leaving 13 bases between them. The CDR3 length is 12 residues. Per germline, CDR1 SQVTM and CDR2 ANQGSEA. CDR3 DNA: TGCAGCTGTGGGGGCAGGGACACTGAAGCTTTCTTT. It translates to CSCGGRDTEAFF.

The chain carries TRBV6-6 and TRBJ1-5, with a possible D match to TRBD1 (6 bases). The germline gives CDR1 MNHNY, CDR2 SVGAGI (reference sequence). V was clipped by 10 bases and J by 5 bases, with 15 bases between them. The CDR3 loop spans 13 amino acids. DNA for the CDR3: TGTGCCATCAGCGGACAGAGTGATCAGCCCCAGCATTTT. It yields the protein CAISGQSDQPQHF.